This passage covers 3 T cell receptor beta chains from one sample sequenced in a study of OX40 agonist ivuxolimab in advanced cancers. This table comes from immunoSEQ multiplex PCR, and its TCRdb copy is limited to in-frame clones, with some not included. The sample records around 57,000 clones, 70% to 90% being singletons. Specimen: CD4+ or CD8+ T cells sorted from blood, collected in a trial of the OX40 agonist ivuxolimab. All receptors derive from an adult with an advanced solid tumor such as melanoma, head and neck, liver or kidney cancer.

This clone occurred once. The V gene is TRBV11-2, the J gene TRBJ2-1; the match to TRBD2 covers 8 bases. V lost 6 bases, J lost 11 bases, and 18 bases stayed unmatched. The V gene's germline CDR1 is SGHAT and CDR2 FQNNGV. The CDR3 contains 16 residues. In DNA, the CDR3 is TGTGCCAGCAGTTCCTTGGGTCCGGGAGGGCCGGGTCAGCAGTTCTTC. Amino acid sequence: CASSSLGPGGPGQQFF.

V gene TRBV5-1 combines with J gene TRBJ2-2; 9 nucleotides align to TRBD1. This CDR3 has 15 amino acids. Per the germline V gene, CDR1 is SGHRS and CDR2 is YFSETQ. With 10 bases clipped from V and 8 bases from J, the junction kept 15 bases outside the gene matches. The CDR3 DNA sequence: TGCGCCCGAAAACCCCCGGGACAGGGTGGGGGGGAGCTGTTTTTT. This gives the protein CARKPPGQGGGELFF.

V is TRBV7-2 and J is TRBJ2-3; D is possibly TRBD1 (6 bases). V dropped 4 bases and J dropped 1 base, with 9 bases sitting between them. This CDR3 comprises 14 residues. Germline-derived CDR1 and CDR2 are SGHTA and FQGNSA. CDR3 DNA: TGTGCCAGCAGCTCCCACAGGGGCACAGATACGCAGTATTTT. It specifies CASSSHRGTDTQYF.